This TCR beta chain was recovered during a study of identical twins. Germline V gene sequence: CDR1 SGHDT, CDR2 YYEEEE. This CDR3 spans 13 amino acids. V was pared by 0 bases and J by 8 bases, with 8 bases between. Sample share makes this clonotype medium-sized. TCRdb recomputed calls from the 5' RACE reads with MiXCR, one row per CDR3 protein. The sample has a few hundred thousand distinct CDR3 sequences, 6.5% seen once. In addition, the sample was reused for a study of T cells expressing NK-cell markers. That source adds: In several experiments, an anti-gamma-delta TCR antibody restricted sorting to alpha-beta TCR T cells.

The V call is TRBV5-6, the J call TRBJ1-4, with D unclear. This TCR came from a woman under 30 in good health. What was sequenced was CD8+ T cells sorted from blood. The CDR3 bases are TGTGCCAGCAGCTTGGTGCTGGCGGAAAAACTGTTTTTT. Translating gives CASSLVLAEKLFF.